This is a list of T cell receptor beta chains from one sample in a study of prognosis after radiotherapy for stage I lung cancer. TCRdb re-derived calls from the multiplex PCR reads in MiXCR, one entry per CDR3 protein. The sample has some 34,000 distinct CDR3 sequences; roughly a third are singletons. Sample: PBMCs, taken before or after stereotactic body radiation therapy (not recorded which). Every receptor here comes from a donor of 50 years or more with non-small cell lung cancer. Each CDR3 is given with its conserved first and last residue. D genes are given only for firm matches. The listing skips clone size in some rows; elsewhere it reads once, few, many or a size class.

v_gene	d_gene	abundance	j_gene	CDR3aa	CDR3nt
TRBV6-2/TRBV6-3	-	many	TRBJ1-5	CASSYVGGPQHF	TGTGCCAGCAGTTACGTGGGTGGACCCCAGCATTTT
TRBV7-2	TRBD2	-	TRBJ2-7	CASSSVAGPYEQYF	TGTGCCAGCAGCTCCGTAGCGGGGCCCTACGAGCAGTACTTC
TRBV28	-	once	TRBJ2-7	CASTGRPSYEQYF	TGTGCCAGCACAGGCAGGCCGTCCTACGAGCAGTACTTC
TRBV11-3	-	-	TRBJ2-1	CASSRPVQGYEQFF	TGTGCCAGCAGCCGCCCGGTACAGGGCTATGAGCAGTTCTTC
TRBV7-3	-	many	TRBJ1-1	CASRPTGFSNTEAFF	TGTGCCAGCAGGCCTACTGGATTTTCTAACACTGAAGCTTTCTTT
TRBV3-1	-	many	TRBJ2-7	CASSPLLGYEQYF	TGTGCCAGCAGCCCGCTACTGGGCTACGAGCAGTACTTC
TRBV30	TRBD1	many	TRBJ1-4	CAWTPGQPNEKLFF	TGTGCCTGGACTCCGGGACAGCCAAATGAAAAACTGTTTTTT
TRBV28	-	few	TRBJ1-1	CASSFLSGEDNTEAFF	TGTGCCAGCAGTTTCTTATCAGGGGAAGATAACACTGAAGCTTTCTTT
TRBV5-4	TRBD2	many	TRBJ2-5	CASSVGLAEETQYF	TGTGCCAGCAGCGTCGGACTAGCGGAAGAGACCCAGTACTTC
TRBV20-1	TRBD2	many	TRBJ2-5	CSAKVASGGPYQETQYF	TGCAGTGCTAAGGTCGCTAGCGGGGGCCCGTACCAAGAGACCCAGTACTTC
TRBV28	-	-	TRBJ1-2	CASTPFETDLTGYTF	TGTGCCAGCACCCCCTTTGAGACGGACCTTACTGGCTACACCTTC
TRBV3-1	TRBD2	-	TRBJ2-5	CASSPTSVETQHF	TGTGCCAGCAGCCCGACTAGCGTCGAGACCCAGCACTTC
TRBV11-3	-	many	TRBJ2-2	CASSLDRSGVTGELFF	TGTGCCAGCAGCTTGGACAGGTCGGGAGTCACCGGGGAGCTGTTTTTT
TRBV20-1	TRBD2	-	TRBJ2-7	CSARDLLAGWGAYGQYF	TGCAGTGCTAGAGATCTTCTAGCGGGATGGGGGGCCTACGGGCAGTACTTC
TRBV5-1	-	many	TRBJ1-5	CASSLGSDRYQPQHF	TGCGCCAGCAGCTTGGGTTCCGACAGGTATCAGCCCCAGCATTTT
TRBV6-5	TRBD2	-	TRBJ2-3	CASSFRAASLAVVPGTDTQYF	TGTGCCAGCAGTTTCAGGGCCGCTTCGCTAGCGGTAGTGCCGGGCACAGATACGCAGTATTTT
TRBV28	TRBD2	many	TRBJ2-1	CASSSLGGGRAREQFF	TGTGCCAGCAGTTCCCTCGGTGGCGGGAGGGCCAGGGAGCAGTTCTTC
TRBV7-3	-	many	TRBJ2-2	CASSSPTGTGELFF	TGTGCCAGCAGCTCCCCGACAGGCACCGGGGAGCTGTTTTTT
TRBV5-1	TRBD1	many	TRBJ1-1	CASRYGQGNTEAFF	TGCGCCAGCAGATACGGACAGGGGAACACTGAAGCTTTCTTT
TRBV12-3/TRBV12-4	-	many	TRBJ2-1	CASSLAQERYDNEQFF	TGTGCCAGCAGTTTAGCGCAAGAAAGATATGACAATGAGCAGTTCTTC
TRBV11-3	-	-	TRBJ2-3	CASSLDVSTDTQYF	TGTGCCAGCAGCTTAGACGTCAGCACAGATACGCAGTATTTT
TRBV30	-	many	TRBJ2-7	CAWSLSYEQYF	TGTGCCTGGAGTTTAAGCTACGAGCAGTACTTC
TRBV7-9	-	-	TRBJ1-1	CASTALNTEAFF	TGTGCCAGCACGGCTCTGAACACTGAAGCTTTCTTT
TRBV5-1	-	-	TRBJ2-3	CAISLVQGASTDTQYF	TGCGCCATCAGCTTGGTACAGGGCGCTAGCACAGATACGCAGTATTTT
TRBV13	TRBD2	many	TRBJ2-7	CASSLVAGVAGALEQYF	TGTGCCAGCAGCTTAGTGGCTGGTGTAGCGGGGGCCCTCGAGCAGTACTTC
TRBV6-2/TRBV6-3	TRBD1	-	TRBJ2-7	CASSQAPVTGPGEQYF	TGTGCCAGCAGTCAAGCCCCCGTGACAGGGCCGGGGGAGCAGTACTTC
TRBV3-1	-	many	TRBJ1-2	CASSQRGWSDYGYTF	TGTGCCAGCAGCCAAAGAGGATGGTCCGACTATGGCTACACCTTC
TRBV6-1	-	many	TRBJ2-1	CASSPEGGTYNEQFF	TGTGCCAGCAGTCCCGAAGGCGGGACCTACAATGAGCAGTTCTTC
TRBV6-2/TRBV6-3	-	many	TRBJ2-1	CASSYGGQINEQFF	TGTGCCAGCAGTTACGGCGGACAGATCAATGAGCAGTTCTTC
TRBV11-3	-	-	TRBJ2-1	CASSLDQAWSSGEQFF	TGTGCCAGCAGCTTAGATCAAGCCTGGAGTAGTGGTGAGCAGTTCTTC
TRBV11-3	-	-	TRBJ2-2	CASSLVEVAGELFF	TGTGCCAGCAGCTTAGTGGAGGTAGCTGGGGAGCTGTTTTTT
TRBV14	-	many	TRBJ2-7	CASSQFYEQYF	TGTGCCAGCAGCCAGTTCTACGAGCAGTACTTC
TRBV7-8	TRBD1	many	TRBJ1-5	CASSSQGANQPQHF	TGTGCCAGCAGCTCACAGGGGGCGAACCAGCCCCAGCATTTT
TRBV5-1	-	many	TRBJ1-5	CASSPEGGGNQPQHF	TGCGCCAGCAGCCCCGAGGGGGGAGGCAATCAGCCCCAGCATTTT
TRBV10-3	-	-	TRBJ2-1	CAISVGNEQFF	TGTGCCATCAGTGTGGGTAATGAGCAGTTCTTC
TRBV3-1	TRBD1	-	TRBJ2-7	CASSYRGGDYEQYF	TGTGCCAGCAGTTACCGAGGGGGCGACTACGAGCAGTACTTC
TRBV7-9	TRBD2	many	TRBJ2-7	CASSSEPGLAGVRYEQYF	TGTGCCAGCAGCTCGGAACCGGGACTAGCGGGAGTAAGATACGAGCAGTACTTC
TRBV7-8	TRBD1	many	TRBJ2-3	CASSSTGGGGTDTQYF	TGTGCCAGCAGCTCGACAGGGGGTGGGGGCACAGATACGCAGTATTTT
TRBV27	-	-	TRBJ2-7	CASSLCTSYEQYF	TGTGCCAGCAGTTTGTGTACTTCCTACGAGCAGTACTTC
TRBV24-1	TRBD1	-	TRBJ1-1	CATSTDRVNEALF	TGTGCCACCAGCACGGACAGGGTCAATGAAGCTTTATTT